The rows below give T cell receptor beta chains drawn from one sample of a study of T cells in Graves' hyperthyroidism and ophthalmopathy. MiXCR, applied by TCRdb to the multiplex PCR reads, yields one record per CDR3 protein. The table includes around 340,000 distinct CDR3 sequences, around 20% detected once. The specimen sequenced was blood. The source of these receptors is a woman aged 45 to 65 with Graves' hyperthyroidism. Both conserved end residues are part of each CDR3. Each record gives: D gene, clone size, J gene, CDR3 length, V gene, CDR3 DNA, CDR3 protein. A D gene is named only where the DNA matches it firmly. Clone size is not always given. Where it is, it says once, few, many or a class for expanded clones.

D: -
size: -
J: TRBJ1-2
length: 16
V: TRBV4-1
DNA: TGCGCCAGCAGCCAAGCAACAGGGAGCATCAACTATGGCTACACCTTC
CDR3: CASSQATGSINYGYTF

D: -
size: many
J: TRBJ2-7
length: 14
V: TRBV27
DNA: TGTGCCAGCAGTTTAAACGGTTACTCCTACGAGCAGTACTTC
CDR3: CASSLNGYSYEQYF

D: -
size: many
J: TRBJ2-6
length: 18
V: TRBV2
DNA: TGTGCCAGCAGTGAAAGGGGGGCTAACCCCTCTGGGGCCAACGTCCTGACTTTC
CDR3: CASSERGANPSGANVLTF

D: -
size: many
J: TRBJ2-3
length: 11
V: TRBV29-1
DNA: TGCAGCGTCCGGTCATCAGATACGCAGTATTTT
CDR3: CSVRSSDTQYF

D: TRBD1
size: many
J: TRBJ1-2
length: 15
V: TRBV6-5
DNA: TGTGCCAGCAGTTACGGGACAGGGACGGCCTATGGCTACACCTTC
CDR3: CASSYGTGTAYGYTF

D: -
size: many
J: TRBJ2-7
length: 14
V: TRBV28
DNA: TGTGCCAGCAGTTTTAGCAGGGGCGGCTACGAGCAGTACTTC
CDR3: CASSFSRGGYEQYF

D: -
size: many
J: TRBJ1-2
length: 14
V: TRBV20-1
DNA: TGCAGTGCTAGAGTAGTTCCAGGGCCCTATGGCTACACCTTC
CDR3: CSARVVPGPYGYTF

D: -
size: many
J: TRBJ1-5
length: 13
V: TRBV18
DNA: TGTGCCAGCTCACCGGGGACCAATCAGCCCCAGCATTTT
CDR3: CASSPGTNQPQHF

D: -
size: -
J: TRBJ1-1
length: 14
V: TRBV10-3
DNA: TGTGCCATCAGTGACTCCAGGGGGAACACTGAAGCTTTCTTT
CDR3: CAISDSRGNTEAFF

D: TRBD2
size: -
J: TRBJ2-5
length: 14
V: TRBV20-1
DNA: TGCAGTGCTAGAGCCCCGTTTAGCGGGGAGACCCAGTACTTC
CDR3: CSARAPFSGETQYF

D: -
size: many
J: TRBJ2-7
length: 13
V: TRBV5-1
DNA: TGCGCCAGCAGCTTGGACAGGCCTGACGAGCAGTACTTC
CDR3: CASSLDRPDEQYF

D: -
size: many
J: TRBJ2-1
length: 17
V: TRBV28
DNA: TGTGCCAGCAGTCCCCGTGGCGGGATTCACTCCTACAATGAGCAGTTCTTC
CDR3: CASSPRGGIHSYNEQFF

D: -
size: few
J: TRBJ1-2
length: 13
V: TRBV19
DNA: TGTGCCAGTACACACAGGGTCCAGGGAGGCTACACCTTC
CDR3: CASTHRVQGGYTF

D: -
size: -
J: TRBJ2-1
length: 13
V: TRBV20-1
DNA: TGCAGTGCTACCCCCGCGGGTTACAATGAGCAGTTCTTC
CDR3: CSATPAGYNEQFF

D: -
size: -
J: TRBJ1-5
length: 16
V: TRBV2
DNA: TGTGCCAGTCAGCGCCGGGGCTACAAAAACAATCAGCCCCAGCATTTT
CDR3: CASQRRGYKNNQPQHF

D: -
size: -
J: TRBJ1-2
length: 15
V: TRBV2
DNA: TGTGCCAGCCCCTCGGGGGCCGGAAGAGCCTATGGCTACACCTTC
CDR3: CASPSGAGRAYGYTF

D: TRBD1
size: few
J: TRBJ2-5
length: 15
V: TRBV5-1
DNA: TGCGCCAGCAGTAGGGGGCCAACAAACCAAGAGACCCAGTACTTC
CDR3: CASSRGPTNQETQYF

D: TRBD1
size: many
J: TRBJ2-7
length: 12
V: TRBV28
DNA: TGTGCCAGCAGGGACAGGCTTTACGAGCAGTACTTC
CDR3: CASRDRLYEQYF

D: -
size: few
J: TRBJ1-6
length: 14
V: TRBV18
DNA: TGTGCCAGCTCACCAGCAGGGAGGGATTCACCCCTCCACTTT
CDR3: CASSPAGRDSPLHF

D: -
size: many
J: TRBJ1-2
length: 13
V: TRBV6-1
DNA: TGTGCCAGCAGTGAAAACAGTTTCTATGGCTACACCTTC
CDR3: CASSENSFYGYTF

D: TRBD1
size: many
J: TRBJ1-1
length: 15
V: TRBV15
DNA: TGTGCCACCAGCAGAGTCCGGGACAGGGTCACTGAAGCTTTCTTT
CDR3: CATSRVRDRVTEAFF

D: TRBD1
size: -
J: TRBJ1-2
length: 13
V: TRBV29-1
DNA: TGCAGCGTTGGTGCGGGACAGGGATTGGGCTACACCTTC
CDR3: CSVGAGQGLGYTF

D: -
size: -
J: TRBJ1-5
length: 14
V: TRBV19
DNA: TGTGCCACCGTCCAGGGTCTTAGCAATCAGCCCCAGCATTTT
CDR3: CATVQGLSNQPQHF

D: TRBD2
size: -
J: TRBJ2-1
length: 13
V: TRBV4-2
DNA: TGTGCCAGCAGCCCGCGGACTAGCAATGAGCAGTTCTTC
CDR3: CASSPRTSNEQFF

D: -
size: many
J: TRBJ2-4
length: 15
V: TRBV2
DNA: TGTGCCAGCAGTGAAGAAGCGGCGGCCAAAAACATTCAGTACTTC
CDR3: CASSEEAAAKNIQYF

D: -
size: -
J: TRBJ2-6
length: 15
V: TRBV5-1
DNA: TGCGCCAGCAGCTTACCCCCAGGGGGGGCCAACGTCCTGACTTTC
CDR3: CASSLPPGGANVLTF

D: -
size: many
J: TRBJ2-7
length: 12
V: TRBV24-1
DNA: TGTGCCACCAGTGACAACTCCTACGAGCAGTACTTC
CDR3: CATSDNSYEQYF

D: -
size: -
J: TRBJ2-1
length: 12
V: TRBV10-3
DNA: TGTGCCATCAGTGAGACTACAAATGAGCAGTTCTTC
CDR3: CAISETTNEQFF

D: TRBD1
size: -
J: TRBJ2-3
length: 12
V: TRBV7-2
DNA: TGTGCCACTGGACAGGGTGCAGATACGCAGTATTTT
CDR3: CATGQGADTQYF

D: -
size: many
J: TRBJ1-2
length: 14
V: TRBV28
DNA: TGTGCCAGCACCTTAGGGGGTTGGGGCTATGGCTACACCTTC
CDR3: CASTLGGWGYGYTF

D: -
size: -
J: TRBJ1-6
length: 17
V: TRBV6-1
DNA: TGTGCCAGCAGTTACGCGGTTGAGGGAGGATATAATTCACCCCTCCACTTT
CDR3: CASSYAVEGGYNSPLHF

D: -
size: many
J: TRBJ2-1
length: 14
V: TRBV20-1
DNA: TGCAGTGCCCCTCCTAGGGCCACCTACAATGAGCAGTTCTTC
CDR3: CSAPPRATYNEQFF

D: -
size: few
J: TRBJ1-1
length: 14
V: TRBV7-9
DNA: TGTGCCAGCAGCCCTAACTGGCCGAACACTGAAGCTTTCTTT
CDR3: CASSPNWPNTEAFF

D: -
size: many
J: TRBJ2-7
length: 16
V: TRBV28
DNA: TGTGCCAGCAGTGGCCTCCAGGCGGTGACGTCTTACGAGCAGTACTTC
CDR3: CASSGLQAVTSYEQYF

D: TRBD2
size: many
J: TRBJ2-3
length: 16
V: TRBV11-1
DNA: TGTGCCAGCAGCTTTGGCGGGGGGGCCGGCACAGATACGCAGTATTTT
CDR3: CASSFGGGAGTDTQYF

D: TRBD2
size: -
J: TRBJ2-3
length: 16
V: TRBV20-1
DNA: TGCAGTGCTAGGATGCCTACTAGCGGCTTCACAGATACGCAGTATTTT
CDR3: CSARMPTSGFTDTQYF

D: -
size: many
J: TRBJ1-1
length: 13
V: TRBV7-2
DNA: TGTGCCAGCAGCTTAAACGTCCTGGCTGAAGCTTTCTTT
CDR3: CASSLNVLAEAFF

D: -
size: few
J: TRBJ1-2
length: 14
V: TRBV25-1
DNA: TGTGCCAGCAGTGAATCCAGGGCTTCCTATGGCTACACCTTC
CDR3: CASSESRASYGYTF

D: TRBD1
size: many
J: TRBJ2-1
length: 12
V: TRBV30
DNA: TGTGCCTGGAGGAAGGGGACAGCAGAGCAGTTCTTC
CDR3: CAWRKGTAEQFF

D: -
size: -
J: TRBJ1-1
length: 10
V: TRBV30
DNA: TGTGCCTTAGAGAACACTGAAGCTTTCTTT
CDR3: CALENTEAFF

D: -
size: many
J: TRBJ1-1
length: 13
V: TRBV18
DNA: TGTGCCAGCTCACCATTACAGGTGAATGAAGCTTTCTTT
CDR3: CASSPLQVNEAFF